These 8 T cell receptor beta chains share one sample of origin, sequenced in a study of patients and donors after allogeneic stem cell transplantation. TCRdb re-called the RT-PCR reads with MiXCR, one entry per CDR3 protein. The sample includes 150,000 or so distinct CDR3 sequences, about 24% of them seen just once. The sample taken for sequencing was blood, either unsorted or a sorted T cell fraction (not recorded which). The receptors shown here come from a human donor who was either an allogeneic HSCT recipient or a stem cell or donor lymphocyte infusion donor (not recorded which). It is not recorded whose cells these are; they may come from a transplant donor.

CDR3 bases: TGTGCCAGCAGTTTTCCAAGCGGGGCAAGCACAGATACGCAGTATTTT. This sequence encodes CASSFPSGASTDTQYF. J is TRBJ2-3 and V is TRBV12-3 or TRBV12-4; 7 bases line up with TRBD2. The CDR3 covers 16 residues. The junction had 6 bases not matched to a gene; V was cut back by 3 bases and J by 0 bases.

The chain employs TRBV12-3 or TRBV12-4 and TRBJ2-1; D is unresolved. Deletions cut 4 bases from V and 8 bases from J, with 9 bases between. The CDR3 contains 12 residues. The CDR3 nucleotides read TGTGCCAGCAGTTACTCCCCCGATGAGCAGTTCTTC. This codes for CASSYSPDEQFF.

This clonotype was detected only a few times. The genes are TRBV5-1 and TRBJ1-5, with 7 bases fitting TRBD1. Losses at the gene ends were 4 bases for V and 7 bases for J; bases not matched to a gene: 17. There are 17 residues in the CDR3. From germline, CDR1 is SGHRS and CDR2 YFSETQ. The CDR3: CASSLQVTGTASQPQHF. The DNA of the CDR3 is TGCGCCAGCAGCCTTCAGGTCACCGGGACAGCTAGCCAGCCCCAGCATTTT. Looking up the rest from reference TRBV5-1 and TRBJ1-5 gives the full variable domain: KAGVTQTPRYLIKTRGQQVTLSCSPISGHRSVSWYQQTPGQGLQFLFEYFSETQRNKGNFPGRFSGRQFSNSRSEMNVSTLELGDSALYLCASSLQVTGTASQPQHFGDGTRLSIL.

The chain has TRBV9 and TRBJ2-1; the match to TRBD2 covers 8 bases. The germline gives CDR1 SGDLS, CDR2 YYNGEE. CDR3 size: 14 residues. Losses at the gene ends were 2 bases for V and 15 bases for J; bases not matched to a gene: 13. The CDR3 is CASSVTQTSAVTFF. The CDR3 DNA reads TGTGCCAGCAGCGTTACCCAGACTAGCGCCGTTACGTTCTTC.

The V gene is TRBV29-1, the J gene TRBJ2-7; TRBD2 is a possible D gene (6 bases). Between the trimmed V and J ends, which lost 4 bases and 0 bases, there was a span of 13 bases. CDR3 size: 14 residues. Germline V gene data show CDR1 as SQVTM and CDR2 as ANQGSEA. The CDR3 DNA sequence: TGCAGCGTTGGAGGTGGGGGGAGCTCCTACGAGCAGTACTTC. The encoded protein is CSVGGGGSSYEQYF.

This chain connects TRBV7-9 to TRBJ2-1; TRBD2 is a possible D gene (6 bases). CDR3 length: 15 amino acids. V was clipped by 2 bases and J by 4 bases, with 12 bases between them. Germline assignment: CDR1 SEHNR and CDR2 FQNEAQ (reference sequence). CDR3 amino acids: CASSLFHREYNEQFF. The CDR3 bases are TGTGCCAGCAGCTTATTCCACCGGGAGTACAATGAGCAGTTCTTC.

The CDR3 DNA follows: TGTGCCAGCAGTCCCCTAGCGGGAGCTACCAAAAACATTCAGTACTTC. The encoded protein is CASSPLAGATKNIQYF. The chain joins TRBV6-6 to TRBJ2-4; 10 bases match TRBD2. Germline values: CDR1 MNHNY, CDR2 SVGAGI (reference sequence). V trimming: 5 bases; J trimming: 2 bases; junction bases outside the gene matches: 6. CDR3 length: 16 residues.

This clonotype turned up a few times. The CDR3 is CASSYYEDLYPEAFF. Written as DNA, the CDR3 is TGTGCCAGCAGTTACTATGAGGATCTTTATCCTGAAGCTTTCTTT. The V call is TRBV6-5, the J call TRBJ1-1, with D unresolved. CDR3 length equals 15 residues. Germline CDR1 MNHEY, CDR2 SVGAGI. Trimming left V 1 base short and J 6 bases short, with 15 bases between.